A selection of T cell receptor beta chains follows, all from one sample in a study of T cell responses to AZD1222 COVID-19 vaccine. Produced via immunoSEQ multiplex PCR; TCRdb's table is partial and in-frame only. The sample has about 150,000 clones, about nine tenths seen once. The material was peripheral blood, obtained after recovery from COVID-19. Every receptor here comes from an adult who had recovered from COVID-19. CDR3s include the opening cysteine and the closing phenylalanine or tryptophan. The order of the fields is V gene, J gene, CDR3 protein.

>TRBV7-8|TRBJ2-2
CASSLAPPGSSGELFF
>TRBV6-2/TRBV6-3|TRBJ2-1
CASSQGGEEFF
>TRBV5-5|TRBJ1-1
CASSPGQANTEAFF
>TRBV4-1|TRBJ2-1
CASSPRTSGRSLYNEQFF
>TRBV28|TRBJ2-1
CASSLVIGYNEQFF
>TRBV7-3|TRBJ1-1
CASSLVQGNTEAFF
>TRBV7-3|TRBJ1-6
CASSLWTINSPLHF
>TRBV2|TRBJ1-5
CASKWGSGGIQPQHF
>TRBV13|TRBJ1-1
CASSRTGNTEAFF
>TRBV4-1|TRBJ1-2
CASTEPGQRGYTF
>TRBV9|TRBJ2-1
CASSNAGEYNEQFF
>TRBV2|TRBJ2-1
CAGKSATSVNEQFF
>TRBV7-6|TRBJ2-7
CASSLGVGYEQYF
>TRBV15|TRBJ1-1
CATSTRDTLRTEAFF
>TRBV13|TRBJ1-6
CASSARTGGLSYNSPLHF
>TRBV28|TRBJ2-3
CASSPPGAATDTQYF
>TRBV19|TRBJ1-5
CASSIMGAVGNQPQHF
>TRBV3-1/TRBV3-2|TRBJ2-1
CASSRDSYNEQFF
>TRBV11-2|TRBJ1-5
CASSSGPNQPQHF
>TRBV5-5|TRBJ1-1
CASSLVLLGPEAFF
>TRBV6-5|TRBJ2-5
CASSYGTAQETQYF
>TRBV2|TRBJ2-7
CASSRGLAKEDEQYF
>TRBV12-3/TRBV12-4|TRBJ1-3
CASSLGSGNTIYF
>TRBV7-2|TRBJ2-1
CASSLGQGDLSYNEQFF
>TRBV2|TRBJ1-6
CASSAYRLSEPSSYNSPLHF
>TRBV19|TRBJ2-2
CASSPLDRAIFRTGELFF
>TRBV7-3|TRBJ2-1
CASSSEASGRNEQFF
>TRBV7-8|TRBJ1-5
CASSLEALSGQPQHF
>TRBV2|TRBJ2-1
CASSAGLAGVYNEQFF
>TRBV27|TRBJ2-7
CASSLDGTGPFEQYF
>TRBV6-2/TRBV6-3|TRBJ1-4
CASSYDIRGQILATNEKLFF
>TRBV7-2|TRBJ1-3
CASSLDFPTGPTIGNTIYF
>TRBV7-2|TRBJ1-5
CASSLGTANIPRQPQHF
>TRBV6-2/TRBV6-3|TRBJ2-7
CASSYTGTGDFRYEQYF
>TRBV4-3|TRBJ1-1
CASGLTVNTEAFF
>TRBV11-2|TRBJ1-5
CASSARSRTPQHF
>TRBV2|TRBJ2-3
CASRTGLAGADRTDTQYF
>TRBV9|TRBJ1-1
CASSVITPSMNTEAFF
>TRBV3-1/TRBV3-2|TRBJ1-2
CASSRTDTNYGYTF
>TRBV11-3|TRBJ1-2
CASSPVAGLNYGYTF
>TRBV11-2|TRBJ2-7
CASSLAATDHYEQYF
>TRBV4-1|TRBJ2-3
CASSQALGIVLVLTDTQYF
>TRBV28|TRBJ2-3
CASSVAETDTQYF
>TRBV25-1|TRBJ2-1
CASSADRRDEQFF
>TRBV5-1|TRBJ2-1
CASSRGQGLGDEQFF
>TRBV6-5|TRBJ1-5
CASSLPNQPQHF